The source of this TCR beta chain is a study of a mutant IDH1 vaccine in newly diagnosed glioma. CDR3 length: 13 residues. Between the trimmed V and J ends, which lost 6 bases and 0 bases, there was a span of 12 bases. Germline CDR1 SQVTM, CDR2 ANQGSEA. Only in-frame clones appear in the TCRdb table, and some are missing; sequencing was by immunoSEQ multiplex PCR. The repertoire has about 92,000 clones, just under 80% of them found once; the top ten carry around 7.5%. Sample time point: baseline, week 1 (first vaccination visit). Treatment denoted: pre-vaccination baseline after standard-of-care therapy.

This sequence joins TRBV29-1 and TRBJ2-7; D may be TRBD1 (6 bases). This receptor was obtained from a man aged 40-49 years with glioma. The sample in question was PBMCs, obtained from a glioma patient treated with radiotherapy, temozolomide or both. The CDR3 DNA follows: TGCAGCGTAGCTCGACAGGACTCCTACGAGCAGTACTTC. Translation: CSVARQDSYEQYF.